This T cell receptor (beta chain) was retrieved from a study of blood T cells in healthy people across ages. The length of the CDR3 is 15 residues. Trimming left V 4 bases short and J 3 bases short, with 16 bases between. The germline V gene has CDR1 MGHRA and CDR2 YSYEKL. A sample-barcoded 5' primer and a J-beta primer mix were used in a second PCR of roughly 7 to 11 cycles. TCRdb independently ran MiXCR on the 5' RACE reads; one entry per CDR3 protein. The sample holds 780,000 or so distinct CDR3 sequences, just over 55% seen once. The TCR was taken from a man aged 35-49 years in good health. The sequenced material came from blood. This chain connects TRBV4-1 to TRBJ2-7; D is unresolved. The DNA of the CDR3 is TGCGCCAGCAGCCCGGGCCGATTGAGGCGCTACGAGCAGTACTTC. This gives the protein CASSPGRLRRYEQYF.